The subject of this entry is one T cell receptor beta chain. Data came from immunoSEQ multiplex PCR; TCRdb stores just in-frame clones and leaves some out. The sample lists 950,000 to 1,300,000 clones; about 75% were seen once. This entry comes from a study of shared clonotypes between healthy human individuals. This receptor was obtained from a man aged 18 to 29 in good health. Input material: memory CD4+ T cells sorted from blood. Regarding subset: CD45RA-negative fraction.

CDR3 in amino acids: CASRRSSEKLFF. The CDR3 DNA follows: TGTGCCAGCAGGCGCAGTTCAGAAAAACTGTTTTTT. This chain joins TRBV2 and TRBJ1-4; D not resolved. V lost 6 bases and J 8 bases, leaving 10 bases between the germline ends. CDR3 length: 12 residues. Germline CDR1 SNHLY, CDR2 FYNNEI.